A single sample gave rise to the 12 T cell receptor beta chains below, sequenced in a study of cytomegalovirus exposure and HLA in healthy donors. This PCR relied on a set of 60 Vbeta primers and 13 Jbeta primers. Profiling relied on immunoSEQ multiplex PCR, and the TCRdb table lists in-frame clones only, not all of them. This sample's table has 110,000 to 150,000 clones. The specimen sequenced was PBMCs. These receptors were obtained from a woman aged 18-29 years in good health and CMV-seronegative.

The rearrangement joins TRBV5-1 to TRBJ2-3; D not certain. Germline values: CDR1 SGHRS, CDR2 YFSETQ. This CDR3 is 15 amino acids long. V lost 7 bases and J 0 bases, leaving 15 bases between the germline ends. The CDR3 coding sequence is TGCGCCAGCTTCCCAGGAACTTCTAGCACAGATACGCAGTATTTT. Encoded protein: CASFPGTSSTDTQYF.

The chain uses TRBV23-1 and TRBJ2-5; 8 positions agree with TRBD1. TRBV23-1 qualifies as an ORF whose function is uncertain. Trimming removed 5 bases from V and 1 base from J; junction bases left unmatched: 3. This CDR3 spans 14 amino acids. CDR3 protein: CASSLGQAQETQYF. Here the CDR3 DNA reads TGCGCCAGCAGTTTGGGACAGGCCCAAGAGACCCAGTACTTC.

The V call is TRBV11-3, the J call TRBJ2-5; tentatively, D is TRBD1 (5 bases). V was pared by 1 base and J by 5 bases, with 8 bases between. This CDR3 is 13 amino acids long. From germline, CDR1 is SGHNT and CDR2 YENEEA. The CDR3 DNA follows: TGTGCCAGCAGCTTAGGAAGGGGTGAGACCCAGTACTTC. It specifies CASSLGRGETQYF.

The chain uses TRBV6-5 and TRBJ1-5; 7 bases are shared with TRBD1. Looked up from germline, CDR1 is MNHEY and CDR2 is SVGAGI. The CDR3 is made up of 14 amino acids. The junction had 7 bases not matched to a gene; V was cut back by 6 bases and J by 5 bases. Here the CDR3 reads CASRPDRDDQPQHF. CDR3 DNA sequence: TGTGCCAGCAGGCCCGACAGGGATGATCAGCCCCAGCATTTT.

The CDR3 bases are TGTGCCAGCAGCCCCCTCAGGACACGTTTTGAGGCTTTCTTT. Translated, it gives CASSPLRTRFEAFF. This chain connects TRBV6-6 to TRBJ1-1; tentatively, D is TRBD1 (5 bases). Germline lookup yields CDR1 MNHNY and CDR2 SVGAGI (reference sequence). Trimming stripped 6 bases from V and 11 bases from J, with 22 bases between. The CDR3 length is 14 residues.

V and J are TRBV5-4 and TRBJ2-1; TRBD2 matches at 7 bases. Germline lookup yields CDR1 SGHNT and CDR2 YYREEE (reference sequence). J gave up 5 bases and V 8 bases, and 13 bases lay outside the gene matches. The CDR3 spans 15 residues. The chain's CDR3 is CASGLGGRNDNEQFF. CDR3 coding DNA: TGTGCCAGTGGCCTCGGCGGGAGAAACGACAATGAGCAGTTCTTC.

The chain carries TRBV5-4 and TRBJ2-5; D possibly corresponds to TRBD1 (6 bases). Trimming cost V 0 bases and J 2 bases, with 8 bases left between them. This CDR3 has 14 amino acids. In germline, CDR1 is SGHNT, CDR2 YYREEE (reference sequence). The CDR3 sequence: CASSLVGQQETQYF. CDR3 nucleotides: TGTGCCAGCAGCTTGGTAGGACAGCAAGAGACCCAGTACTTC.

The chain joins TRBV5-1 to TRBJ1-1, with 12 bases lining up with TRBD1. The CDR3 runs 17 residues. V lost 4 bases and J lost 0; bases outside the gene matches: 7. Germline values: CDR1 SGHRS, CDR2 YFSETQ. The DNA for the CDR3 is TGCGCCAGCAGCAACCCGGGACAGGGGGCTATGAACACTGAAGCTTTCTTT. Residues: CASSNPGQGAMNTEAFF.

The chain employs TRBV18 and TRBJ2-6, with 9 bases lining up with TRBD1. The germline gives CDR1 KGHSH, CDR2 LQKENI. CDR3 length: 18 residues. J lost 4 bases, V lost 0 bases, and 7 bases had no gene match. Here the CDR3 DNA reads TGTGCCAGCTCACCACCGGGACAGGGTCCCCTGGGGGCCAACGTCCTGACTTTC. As protein: CASSPPGQGPLGANVLTF.

The rearrangement uses TRBV12-5 and TRBJ1-1; 7 nucleotides align to TRBD1. Germline V gene lookup returns CDR1 LGHNT and CDR2 FRNRAP. The ends lost 0 bases at V and 6 bases at J; junction bases unmatched: 7. The CDR3 consists of 15 residues. The CDR3: CASGLVQGWMAEAFF. The CDR3 DNA reads TGTGCTAGTGGTTTGGTACAGGGGTGGATGGCTGAAGCTTTCTTT.

This rearrangement joins TRBV18 to TRBJ2-7; 8 positions agree with TRBD2. V gave up 5 bases and J gave up 4 bases; unmatched junction bases: 7. Germline loops: CDR1 KGHSH, CDR2 LQKENI. The CDR3 runs 14 residues. CDR3 DNA sequence: TGTGCCAGCTCAGGTCGGGAGGGCGAATACGAGCAGTACGTC. The encoded protein is CASSGREGEYEQYV.

The CDR3 here is CASSGTSGTTDTQYF. CDR3 coding DNA: TGTGCCAGTAGTGGGACTAGCGGGACTACAGATACGCAGTATTTT. The chain has TRBV19 and TRBJ2-3; 13 nucleotides match TRBD2. The CDR3 runs 15 residues. The germline CDR1 and CDR2 sequences are LNHDA and SQIVND (reference sequence). V dropped 5 bases and J dropped 3; count of bases not matched to a gene: 2.